Listed here is a single T cell receptor (beta chain). Per the authors' pipeline: The assay estimated nucleated cells by amplifying reference gene primers. Produced via immunoSEQ multiplex PCR; TCRdb's table is partial and in-frame only. The V and J calls and the clone size are those of that table, but D and trimming were determined from the DNA. The sample lists 200,000 to 300,000 clones, about nine tenths occurring once. Trimming took off 2 bases at V and 2 bases at J, with 7 bases between the two ends. CDR3 length equals 13 residues. Germline CDR1 and CDR2: SGHTS and YDEGEE. Participants were aged roughly 18 to 90 years, lived in 24 US areas, and enrolled virtually. The record originates from a study of blood T cell repertoires in COVID-19. In the study overall: Whether acute or convalescent, the COVID-19 samples came from the United States, Italy and Spain.

J is TRBJ1-1 and V is TRBV5-8; no definite D call. Sequencing was carried out using PBMCs or T cells enriched from blood (not recorded which). The sequence came from a woman aged 35 to 49 with acute COVID-19. CDR3 bases: TGTGCCAGCAGCTTTCTAGATAACACTGAAGCTTTCTTT. This sequence encodes CASSFLDNTEAFF.